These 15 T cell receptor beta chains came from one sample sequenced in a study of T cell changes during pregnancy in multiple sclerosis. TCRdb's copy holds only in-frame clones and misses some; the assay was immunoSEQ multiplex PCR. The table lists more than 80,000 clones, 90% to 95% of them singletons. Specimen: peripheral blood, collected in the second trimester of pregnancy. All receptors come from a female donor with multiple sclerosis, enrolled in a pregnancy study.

The CDR3 region is CASSIGGLNTEAFF. CDR3 in DNA: TGTGCCAGTAGTATAGGTGGCTTGAACACTGAAGCTTTCTTT. The chain uses TRBV19 and TRBJ1-1; D unclear. Trimming cost V 1 base and J 0 bases, with 6 bases left between them. The CDR3 sequence is 14 residues long. Germline lookup yields CDR1 LNHDA and CDR2 SQIVND (reference sequence).

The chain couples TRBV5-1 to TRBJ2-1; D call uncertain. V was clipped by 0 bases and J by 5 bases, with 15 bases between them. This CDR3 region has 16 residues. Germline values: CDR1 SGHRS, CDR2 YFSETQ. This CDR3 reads CASSLDPAAGHNEQFF. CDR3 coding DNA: TGCGCCAGCAGCTTGGATCCTGCGGCCGGCCACAATGAGCAGTTCTTC.

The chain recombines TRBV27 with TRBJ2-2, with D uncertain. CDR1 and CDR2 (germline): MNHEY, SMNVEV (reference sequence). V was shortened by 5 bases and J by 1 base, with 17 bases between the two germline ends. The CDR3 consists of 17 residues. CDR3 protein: CASSVEQSLQNTGELFF. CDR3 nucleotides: TGTGCCAGCAGTGTAGAACAGTCTTTACAGAACACCGGGGAGCTGTTTTTT.

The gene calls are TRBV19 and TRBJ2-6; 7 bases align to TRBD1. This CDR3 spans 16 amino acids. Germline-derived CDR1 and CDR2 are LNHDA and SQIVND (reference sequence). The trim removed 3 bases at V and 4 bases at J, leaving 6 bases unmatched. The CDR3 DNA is TGTGCCAGTAGTATTACGAGGGGGCCCGGGGCCAACGTCCTGACTTTC. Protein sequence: CASSITRGPGANVLTF.

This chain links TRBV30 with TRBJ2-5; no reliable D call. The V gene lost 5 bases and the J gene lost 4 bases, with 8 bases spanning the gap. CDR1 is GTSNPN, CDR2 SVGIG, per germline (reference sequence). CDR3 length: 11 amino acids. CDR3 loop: CAWRGGETQYF. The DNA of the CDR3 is TGTGCCTGGCGAGGCGGAGAGACCCAGTACTTC.

The CDR3 sequence is CASSRGRPWGFEAFF. DNA of the CDR3: TGTGCCAGCTCACGAGGACGCCCATGGGGCTTTGAAGCTTTCTTT. This rearrangement joins TRBV18 to TRBJ1-1; a weak D match, TRBD1 (5 bases). CDR1 and CDR2 (germline): KGHSH, LQKENI. Trimming removed 4 bases at V and 7 bases at J, with 19 bases between. CDR3 length: 15 residues.

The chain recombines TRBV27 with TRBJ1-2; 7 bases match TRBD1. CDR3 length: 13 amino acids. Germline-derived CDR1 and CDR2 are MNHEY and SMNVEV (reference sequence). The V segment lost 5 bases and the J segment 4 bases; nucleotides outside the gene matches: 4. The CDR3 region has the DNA TGTGCCAGCAGTGCGACAGGGAGCTATGGCTACACCTTC. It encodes CASSATGSYGYTF.

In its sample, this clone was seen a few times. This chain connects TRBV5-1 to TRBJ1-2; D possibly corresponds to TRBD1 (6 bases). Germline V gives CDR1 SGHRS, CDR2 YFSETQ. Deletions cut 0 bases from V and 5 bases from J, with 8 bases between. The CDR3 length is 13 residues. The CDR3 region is CASSLGGGYGYTF. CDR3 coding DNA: TGCGCCAGCAGCTTGGGAGGGGGTTATGGCTACACCTTC.

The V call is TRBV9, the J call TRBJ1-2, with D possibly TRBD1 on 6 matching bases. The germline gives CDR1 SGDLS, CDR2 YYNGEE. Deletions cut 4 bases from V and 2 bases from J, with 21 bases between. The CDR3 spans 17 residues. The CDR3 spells CASSPQTPGHLNYGYTF. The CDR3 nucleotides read TGTGCCAGCAGCCCCCAAACGCCGGGACATCTAAACTATGGCTACACCTTC.

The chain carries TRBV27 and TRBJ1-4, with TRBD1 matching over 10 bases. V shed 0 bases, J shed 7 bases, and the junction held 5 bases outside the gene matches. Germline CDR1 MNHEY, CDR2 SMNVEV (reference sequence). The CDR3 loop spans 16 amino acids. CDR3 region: CASSLSDRGESEKLFF. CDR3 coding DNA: TGTGCCAGCAGTTTATCGGACAGGGGGGAGAGTGAAAAACTGTTTTTT.

This CDR3 is CAWSRPSGGEQFF. In DNA form, the CDR3 reads TGTGCCTGGAGTCGCCCTAGCGGCGGTGAGCAGTTCTTC. The V gene is TRBV30, the J gene TRBJ2-1; TRBD2 matches 7 bases. CDR3 length: 13 residues. CDR1 and CDR2 from the germline V gene are GTSNPN and SVGIG (reference sequence). The V gene end was trimmed by 2 bases and the J gene end by 9 bases; junction bases not matched to a gene: 7.

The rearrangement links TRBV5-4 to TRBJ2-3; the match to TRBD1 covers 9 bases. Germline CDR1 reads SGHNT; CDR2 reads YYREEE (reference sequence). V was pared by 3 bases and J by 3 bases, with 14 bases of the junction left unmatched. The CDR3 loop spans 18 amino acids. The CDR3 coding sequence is TGTGCCAGCAGCTCCAGACTCGGCTCACAGGGGGCGACAGATACGCAGTATTTT. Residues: CASSSRLGSQGATDTQYF.

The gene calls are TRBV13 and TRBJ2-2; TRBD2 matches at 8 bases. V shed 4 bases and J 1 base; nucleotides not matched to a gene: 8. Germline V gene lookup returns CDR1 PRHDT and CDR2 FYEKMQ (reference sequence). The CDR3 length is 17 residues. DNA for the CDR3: TGTGCCAGCAGCTCCCAACCTAGCGGGTTGAACACCGGGGAGCTGTTTTTT. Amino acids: CASSSQPSGLNTGELFF.

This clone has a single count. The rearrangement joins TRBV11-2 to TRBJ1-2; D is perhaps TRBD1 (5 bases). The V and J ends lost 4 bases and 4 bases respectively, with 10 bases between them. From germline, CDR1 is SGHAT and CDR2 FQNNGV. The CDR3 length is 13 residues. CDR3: CASSSTATYGYTF. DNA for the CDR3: TGTGCCAGCAGCTCGACAGCTACCTATGGCTACACCTTC.

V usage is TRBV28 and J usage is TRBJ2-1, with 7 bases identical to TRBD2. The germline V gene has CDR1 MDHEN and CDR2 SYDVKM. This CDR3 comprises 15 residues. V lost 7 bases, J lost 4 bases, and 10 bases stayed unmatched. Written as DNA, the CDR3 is TGTGCCAGCACGCCGACTAGCCCCTTGTACAATGAGCAGTTCTTC. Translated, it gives CASTPTSPLYNEQFF.